Described below is a single T cell receptor beta chain sequence and its context. No antigen is known for it. This sample is part of a study of shared clonotypes between healthy human individuals. Points from the study as a whole: The study sampled only blood, and tissue repertoires likely differ. The study's rarefaction showed incomplete sorted-subset sequencing despite large depth.

It was across several immunoSEQ plates that each subset's genomic DNA was evenly split. Generated by immunoSEQ multiplex PCR, the TCRdb table keeps only in-frame clones and is missing some. The table has a few million clones, around 90% seen once. Donors had no recently reported acute infections or vaccinations and were HIV-negative. V gave up 8 bases and J gave up 3 bases, with 17 bases separating them. The CDR3 runs 15 residues. Per germline, CDR1 MNHEY and CDR2 SVGAGI. Material: naive CD4+ T cells sorted from blood. As to subset: CD45RA+ positively selected. The V call is TRBV6-5, the J call TRBJ1-3; D not resolved. The sequence was collected from a man aged 18 to 30 in good health. The CDR3 here is CASCLVRESGNTIYF. CDR3 nucleotides: TGTGCCAGCTGTCTTGTTAGGGAAAGTGGAAACACCATATATTTT.